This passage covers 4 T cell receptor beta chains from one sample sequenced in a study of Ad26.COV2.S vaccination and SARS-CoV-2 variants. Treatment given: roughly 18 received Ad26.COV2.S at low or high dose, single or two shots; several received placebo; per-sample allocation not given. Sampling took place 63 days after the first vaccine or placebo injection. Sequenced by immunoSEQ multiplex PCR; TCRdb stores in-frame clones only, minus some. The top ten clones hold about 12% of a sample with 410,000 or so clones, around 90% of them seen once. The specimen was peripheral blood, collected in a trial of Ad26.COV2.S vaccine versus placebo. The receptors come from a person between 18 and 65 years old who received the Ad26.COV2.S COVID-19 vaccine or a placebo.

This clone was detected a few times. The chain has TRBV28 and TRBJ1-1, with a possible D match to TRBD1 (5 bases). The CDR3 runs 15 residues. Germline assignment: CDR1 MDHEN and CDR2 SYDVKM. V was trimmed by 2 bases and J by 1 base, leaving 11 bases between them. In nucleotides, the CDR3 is TGTGCCAGCAGTTTAGAGGGGAGGAGGAACACTGAAGCTTTCTTT. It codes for CASSLEGRRNTEAFF.

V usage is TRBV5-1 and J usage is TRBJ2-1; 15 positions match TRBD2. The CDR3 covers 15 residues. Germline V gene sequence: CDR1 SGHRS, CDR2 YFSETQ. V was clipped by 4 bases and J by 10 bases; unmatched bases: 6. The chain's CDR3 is CASSPGLAGGGEQFF. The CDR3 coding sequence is TGCGCCAGCAGCCCGGGACTAGCGGGAGGAGGGGAGCAGTTCTTC.

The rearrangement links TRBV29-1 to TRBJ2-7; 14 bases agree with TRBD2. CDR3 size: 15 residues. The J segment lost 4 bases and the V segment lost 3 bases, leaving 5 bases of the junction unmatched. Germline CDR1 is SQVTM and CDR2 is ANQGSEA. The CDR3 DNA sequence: TGCAGCGTTGATGGCGGGACTAGCGGGAGTTACGAGCAGTACTTC. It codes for CSVDGGTSGSYEQYF.

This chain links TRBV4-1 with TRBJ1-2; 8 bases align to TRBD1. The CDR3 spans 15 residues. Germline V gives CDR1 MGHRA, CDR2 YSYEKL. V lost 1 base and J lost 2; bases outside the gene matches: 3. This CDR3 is CASSQVTGANYGYTF. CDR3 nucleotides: TGCGCCAGCAGCCAAGTGACAGGGGCGAACTATGGCTACACCTTC.